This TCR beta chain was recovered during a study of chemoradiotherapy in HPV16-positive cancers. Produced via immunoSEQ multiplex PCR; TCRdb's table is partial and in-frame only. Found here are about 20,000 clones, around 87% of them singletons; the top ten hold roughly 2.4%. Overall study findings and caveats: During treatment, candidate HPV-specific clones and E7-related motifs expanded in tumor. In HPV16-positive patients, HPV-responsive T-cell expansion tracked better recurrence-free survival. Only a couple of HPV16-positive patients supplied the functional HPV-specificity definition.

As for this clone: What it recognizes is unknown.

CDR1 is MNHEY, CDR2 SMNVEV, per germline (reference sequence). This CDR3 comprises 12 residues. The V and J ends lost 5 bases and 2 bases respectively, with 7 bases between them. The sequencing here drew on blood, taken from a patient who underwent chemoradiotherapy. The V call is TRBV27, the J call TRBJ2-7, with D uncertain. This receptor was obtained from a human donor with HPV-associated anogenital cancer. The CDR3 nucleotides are TGTGCCAGCAGTACTTGGCCCTACGAGCAGTACTTC. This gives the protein CASSTWPYEQYF.